This entry is about one T cell receptor beta chain. This clone's antigen is unknown. From the germline V gene, CDR1 is LGHNA and CDR2 is YSLEER. Including cysteine and phenylalanine, the CDR3 has 18 amino acids. No DNA sequence is on record. The data were obtained in a study of monozygotic twins with inflammatory bowel disease (dated by TCRdb to about 2019). Turning to the overall study: The full study comprised around 30 monozygotic twin pairs: nine German pairs (four IBD-concordant, five IBD-discordant) and 19 IBD-discordant Danish pairs. Within discordant pairs, disease-associated traits were sought mainly by comparing IBD patients with their genetically identical healthy co-twins. Each individual had, on average, about 151 000 unique TCRalpha sequences and 181 000 unique TCRbeta sequences available for analysis.

Receptor amplification or capture employed 5' RACE. Preparation of each TCR library used 3,000 to 3,500 ng of total RNA. cDNA was synthesized with SMARTScribe reverse transcriptase in eight separate reactions per sample. During cDNA synthesis, unique molecular identifiers containing a 6-nucleotide sample barcode were introduced by template switching. Two nested PCRs of around 16 and 10 cycles amplified the TCRalpha and TCRbeta cDNA, and bead purification followed each PCR. Before amplification, the cDNA was treated with uracil DNA-glycosylase and purified using the QIAquick PCR purification kit. The second PCR added Illumina TruSeq-compatible adapters along with sample-specific barcodes. TapeStation and Qubit were used to check library quality and concentration, and 4 to 6 ng of each library went into the pool. Pooled libraries were sequenced on an Illumina HiSeq2500 single-index Rapid Run with 2 x 100 bp reads and custom sequencing primers. From the authors' description of their analysis: MiGEC version 1.2.6 was used for UMI-based consensus assembly to correct PCR and sequencing errors. MiXCR version 2.1.1 was used to carry out V(D)J alignment, clonotype assembly and CDR3 extraction. Gene usage, clonotype sharing and MAIT/NKT TCR abundance were normalised by analysing the top 1000, 10 000 and 20 000 clonotypes per sample. After downsampling to 27 000 UMIs, diversity was calculated as the inverse Simpson index using the vegan R package. Paired Mann-Whitney U tests on discordant twin pairs were used, with Benjamini-Hochberg multiple-testing correction. Following reprocessing of the reads by TCRdb, the data hold one row per CDR3 protein sequence and no DNA is available. Clone size and V and J calls follow TCRdb, not the original study. This sample's table contains about 160,000 distinct CDR3 sequences. Under 3.5% of the sample rests with the top ten.

Here is what the overall study found, with its caveats: A decrease in TCRbeta repertoire diversity, as measured by inverse Simpson index, was observed in IBD patients compared with their healthy co-twins. Compared with healthy twins, IBD patients had fewer clonotypes in common with other individuals, a difference most pronounced in patients showing signs of disease activity. Differing immunosuppressive treatments among patients may have added background noise and inter-individual variability to the repertoires. The results gave no support for a single strong signal or clonotype linked to IBD. Repertoire similarity did not differ between concordant and discordant twins, possibly due to limited statistical power. Distinction between different T cell subtypes could not be achieved in the analysis.

From each donor, a 2.5 ml peripheral blood sample was drawn into PAXgene tubes and stored at -80 degrees C. Total RNA was isolated from whole blood with the PAXgene blood miRNA kit on an automated QIAcube, without T cell sorting. Peripheral blood from monozygotic twin pairs who were concordant or discordant for inflammatory bowel disease underwent deep TCRalpha and TCRbeta repertoire profiling using unique molecular barcoding. For every twin pair, smoking habits were documented, and each individual was categorised as a current, former or never smoker. This clonotype was obtained from a human donor with ulcerative colitis or Crohn's disease, or a healthy co-twin of an affected twin (not recorded which). Sample: blood. The rearrangement joined TRBV4-3 to TRBJ2-7; TCRdb's assignment of TRBD1 cannot be checked, as there is no DNA. CDR3 region: CASSPRGVGDSDSYEQYF.